The source of this TCR beta chain is a study of cytomegalovirus exposure and HLA in healthy donors. About this clone itself: What it recognizes is unknown.

The PCR ran on 60 Vbeta and 13 Jbeta primers. Assay: immunoSEQ multiplex PCR; the TCRdb copy retains only in-frame clones and omits some. Among roughly 100,000 clones, roughly four fifths were seen once, and the ten largest hold approximately 1.3%. The CDR3 covers 16 residues. CDR1 is SGHRS, CDR2 YFSETQ, per germline. The junction had 2 bases not matched to a gene; V was cut back by 3 bases and J by 0 bases. Study findings and constraints: A link between a missense DCLRE1C variant and TCR beta V- and J-gene trimming emerged from a later analysis. The availability of immune exposure information extended only to CMV serostatus.

The chain has TRBV5-1 and TRBJ2-5; 13 bases map to TRBD2. The source of this sequence is a man aged 40-50 years in good health and CMV-seronegative. Sequencing was carried out using PBMCs. CDR3 sequence: CASSYGTSGDQETQYF. DNA for the CDR3: TGCGCCAGCAGCTATGGGACTAGCGGGGACCAAGAGACCCAGTACTTC.